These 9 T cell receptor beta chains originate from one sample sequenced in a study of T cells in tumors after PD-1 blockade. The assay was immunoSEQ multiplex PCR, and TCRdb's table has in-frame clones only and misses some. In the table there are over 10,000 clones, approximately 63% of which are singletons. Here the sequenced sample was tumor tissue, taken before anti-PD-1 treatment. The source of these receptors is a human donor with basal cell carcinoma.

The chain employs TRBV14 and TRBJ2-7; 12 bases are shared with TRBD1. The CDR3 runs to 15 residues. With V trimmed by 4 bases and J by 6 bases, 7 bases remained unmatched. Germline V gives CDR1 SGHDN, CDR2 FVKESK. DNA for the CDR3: TGTGCCAGCAGCCGATTGGGACAGGGGGCTCTCGAGCAGTACTTC. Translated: CASSRLGQGALEQYF.

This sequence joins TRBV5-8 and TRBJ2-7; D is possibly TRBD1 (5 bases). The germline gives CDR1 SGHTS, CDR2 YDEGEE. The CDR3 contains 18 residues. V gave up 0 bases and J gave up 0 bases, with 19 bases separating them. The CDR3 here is CASSLVQGISHNSYEQYF. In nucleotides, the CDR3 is TGTGCCAGCAGCTTGGTCCAGGGCATTTCTCATAACTCCTACGAGCAGTACTTC.

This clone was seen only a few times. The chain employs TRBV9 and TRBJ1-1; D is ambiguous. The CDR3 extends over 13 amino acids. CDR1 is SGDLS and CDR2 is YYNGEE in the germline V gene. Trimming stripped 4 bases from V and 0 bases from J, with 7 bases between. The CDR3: CASSFLMNTEAFF. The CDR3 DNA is TGTGCCAGCAGCTTTTTGATGAACACTGAAGCTTTCTTT.

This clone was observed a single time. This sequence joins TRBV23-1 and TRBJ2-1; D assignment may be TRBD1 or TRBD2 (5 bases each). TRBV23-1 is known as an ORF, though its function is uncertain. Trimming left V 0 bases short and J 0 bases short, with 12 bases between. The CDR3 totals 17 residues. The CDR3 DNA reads TGCGCCAGCAGTCAATCCGGGACGGAAAGCTCCTACAATGAGCAGTTCTTC. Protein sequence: CASSQSGTESSYNEQFF.

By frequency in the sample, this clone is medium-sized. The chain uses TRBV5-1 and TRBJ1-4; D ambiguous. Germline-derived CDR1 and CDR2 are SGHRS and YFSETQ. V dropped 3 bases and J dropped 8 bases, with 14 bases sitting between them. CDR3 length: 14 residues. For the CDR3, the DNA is TGCGCCAGCAGCTCAACGACACTCCTGGAAAAACTGTTTTTT. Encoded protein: CASSSTTLLEKLFF.

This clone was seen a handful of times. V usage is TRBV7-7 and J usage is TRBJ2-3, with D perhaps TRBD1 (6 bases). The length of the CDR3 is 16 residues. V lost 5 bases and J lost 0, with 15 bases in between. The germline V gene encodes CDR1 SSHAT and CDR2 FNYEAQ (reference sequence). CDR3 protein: CASSPLRGHSTDTQYF. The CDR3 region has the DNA TGTGCCAGCAGCCCATTAAGGGGACATAGCACAGATACGCAGTATTTT.

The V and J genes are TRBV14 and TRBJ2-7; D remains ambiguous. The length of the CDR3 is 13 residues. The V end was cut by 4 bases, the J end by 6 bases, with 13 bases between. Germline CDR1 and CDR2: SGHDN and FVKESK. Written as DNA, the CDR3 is TGTGCCAGCAGCCCCGCCAGGAACGGCGAGCAGTACTTC. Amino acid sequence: CASSPARNGEQYF. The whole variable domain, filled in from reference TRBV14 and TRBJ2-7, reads EAGVTQFPSHSVIEKGQTVTLRCDPISGHDNLYWYRRVMGKEIKFLLHFVKESKQDESGMPNNRFLAERTGGTYSTLKVQPAELEDSGVYFCASSPARNGEQYFGPGTRLTVT.

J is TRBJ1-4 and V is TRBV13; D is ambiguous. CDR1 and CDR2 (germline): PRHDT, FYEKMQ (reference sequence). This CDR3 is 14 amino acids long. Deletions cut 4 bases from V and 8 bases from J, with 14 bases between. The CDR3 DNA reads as TGTGCCAGCAGCTCCTCTTGGAGTAGCGAAAAACTGTTTTTT. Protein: CASSSSWSSEKLFF.

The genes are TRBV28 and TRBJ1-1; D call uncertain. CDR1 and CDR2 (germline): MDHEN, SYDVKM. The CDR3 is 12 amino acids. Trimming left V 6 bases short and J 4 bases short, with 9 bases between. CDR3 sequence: CASSPRITEAFF. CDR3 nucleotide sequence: TGTGCCAGCAGCCCGCGGATCACTGAAGCTTTCTTT.